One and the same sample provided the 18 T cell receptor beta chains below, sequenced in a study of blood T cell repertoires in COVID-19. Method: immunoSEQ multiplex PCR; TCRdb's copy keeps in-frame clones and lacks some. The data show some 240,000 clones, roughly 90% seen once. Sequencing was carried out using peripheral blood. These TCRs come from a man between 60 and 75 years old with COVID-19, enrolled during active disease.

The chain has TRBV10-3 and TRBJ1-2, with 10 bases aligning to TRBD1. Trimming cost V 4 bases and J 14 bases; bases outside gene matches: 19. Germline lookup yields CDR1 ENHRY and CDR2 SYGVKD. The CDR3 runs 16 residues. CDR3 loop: CAISVGSNPGQGIGTF. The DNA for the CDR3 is TGTGCCATCAGTGTGGGTTCGAATCCGGGACAGGGGATCGGGACCTTC.

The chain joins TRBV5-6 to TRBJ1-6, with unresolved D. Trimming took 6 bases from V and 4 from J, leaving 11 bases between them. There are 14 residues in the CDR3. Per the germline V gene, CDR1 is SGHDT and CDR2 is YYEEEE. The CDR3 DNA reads TGTGCCAGCACCCCCTGGCAGTATAATTCACCCCTCCACTTT. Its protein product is CASTPWQYNSPLHF.

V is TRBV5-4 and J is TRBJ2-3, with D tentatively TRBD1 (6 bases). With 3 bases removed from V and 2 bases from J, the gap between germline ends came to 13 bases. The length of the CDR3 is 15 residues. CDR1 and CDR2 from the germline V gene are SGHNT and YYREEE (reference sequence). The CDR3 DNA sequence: TGTGCCAGCAGCTATTTCCAGGGGTTCACAGATACGCAGTATTTT. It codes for CASSYFQGFTDTQYF.

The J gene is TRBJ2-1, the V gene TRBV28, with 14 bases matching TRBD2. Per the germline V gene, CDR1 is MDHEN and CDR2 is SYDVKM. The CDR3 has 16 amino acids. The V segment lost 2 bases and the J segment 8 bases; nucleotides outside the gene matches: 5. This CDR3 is CASSLRGLAGEDEQFF. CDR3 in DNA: TGTGCCAGCAGTTTACGGGGACTAGCGGGAGAGGATGAGCAGTTCTTC.

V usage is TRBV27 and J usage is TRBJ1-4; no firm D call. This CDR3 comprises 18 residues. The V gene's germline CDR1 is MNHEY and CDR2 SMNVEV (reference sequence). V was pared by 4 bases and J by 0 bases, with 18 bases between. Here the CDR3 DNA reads TGTGCCAGCAGTTGGGGAGACGAACCCCTTGCAACTAATGAAAAACTGTTTTTT. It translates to CASSWGDEPLATNEKLFF.

The CDR3 sequence is CSVEGGSGGNQPQHF. CDR3 sequence (DNA): TGCAGCGTTGAAGGTGGTTCAGGGGGCAATCAGCCCCAGCATTTT. This sequence joins TRBV29-1 and TRBJ1-5; D may be TRBD1 (6 bases). Germline lookup yields CDR1 SQVTM and CDR2 ANQGSEA. The CDR3 has 15 residues. Trimming cost V 1 base and J 2 bases, with 12 bases left between them.

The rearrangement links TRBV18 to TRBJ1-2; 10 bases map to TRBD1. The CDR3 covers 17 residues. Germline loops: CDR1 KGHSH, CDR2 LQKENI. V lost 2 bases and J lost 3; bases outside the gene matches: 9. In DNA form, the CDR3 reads TGTGCCAGCTCACCATCCGTGACAGGGGGCATCGACTATGGCTACACCTTC. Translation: CASSPSVTGGIDYGYTF.

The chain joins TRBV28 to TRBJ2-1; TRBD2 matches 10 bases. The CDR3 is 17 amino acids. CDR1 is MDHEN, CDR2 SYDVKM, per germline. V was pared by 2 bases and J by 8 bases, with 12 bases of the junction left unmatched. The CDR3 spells CASSLPPASGSHDEQFF. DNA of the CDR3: TGTGCCAGCAGTTTACCCCCCGCTAGCGGGAGTCATGATGAGCAGTTCTTC. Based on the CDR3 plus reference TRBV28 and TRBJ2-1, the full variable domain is DVKVTQSSRYLVKRTGEKVFLECVQDMDHENMFWYRQDPGLGLRLIYFSYDVKMKEKGDIPEGYSVSREKKERFSLILESASTNQTSMYLCASSLPPASGSHDEQFFGPGTRLTVL.

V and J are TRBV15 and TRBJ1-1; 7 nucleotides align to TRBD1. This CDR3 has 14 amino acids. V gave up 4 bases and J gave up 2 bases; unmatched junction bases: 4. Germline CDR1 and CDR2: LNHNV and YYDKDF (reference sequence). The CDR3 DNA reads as TGTGCCACCAGCATCCGGGACAGTAACACTGAAGCTTTCTTT. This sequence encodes CATSIRDSNTEAFF.

The CDR3 DNA sequence: TGTGCCAGCAGTTATGGGGGGGCCAGAGAGCCCCAGCATTTT. It translates to CASSYGGAREPQHF. This chain links TRBV6-6 with TRBJ1-5; D is perhaps TRBD1 (6 bases). CDR3 size: 14 residues. Trimming took off 3 bases at V and 8 bases at J, with 14 bases between the two ends. Germline V lookup: CDR1 MNHNY, CDR2 SVGAGI (reference sequence).

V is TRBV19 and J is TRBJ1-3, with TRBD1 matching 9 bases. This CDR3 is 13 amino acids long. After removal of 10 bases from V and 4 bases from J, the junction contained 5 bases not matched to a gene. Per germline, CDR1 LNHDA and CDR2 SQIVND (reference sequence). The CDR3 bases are TGTGCCACCGGTACAGGGGGCGGAAACACCATATATTTT. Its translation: CATGTGGGNTIYF.

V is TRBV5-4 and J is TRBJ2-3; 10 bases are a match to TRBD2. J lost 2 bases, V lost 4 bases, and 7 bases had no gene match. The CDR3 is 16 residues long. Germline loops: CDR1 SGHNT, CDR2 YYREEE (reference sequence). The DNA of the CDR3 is TGTGCCAGCAGCCCTAGCGGGAGATCCCCCACAGATACGCAGTATTTT. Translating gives CASSPSGRSPTDTQYF.

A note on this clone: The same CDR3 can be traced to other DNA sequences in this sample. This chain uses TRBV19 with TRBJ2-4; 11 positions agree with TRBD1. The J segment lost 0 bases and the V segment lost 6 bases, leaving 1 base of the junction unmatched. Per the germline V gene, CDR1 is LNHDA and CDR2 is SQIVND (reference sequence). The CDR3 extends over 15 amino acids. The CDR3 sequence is CASRDRGLAKNIQYF. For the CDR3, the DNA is TGTGCCAGTAGGGACAGGGGGCTAGCCAAAAACATTCAGTACTTC.

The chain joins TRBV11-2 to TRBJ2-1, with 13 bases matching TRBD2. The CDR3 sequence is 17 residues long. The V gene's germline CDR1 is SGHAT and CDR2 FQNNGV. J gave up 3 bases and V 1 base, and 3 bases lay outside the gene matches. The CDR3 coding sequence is TGTGCCAGCAGCTTAGCGGGACTAGCGGGACTCTACAATGAGCAGTTCTTC. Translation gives CASSLAGLAGLYNEQFF.

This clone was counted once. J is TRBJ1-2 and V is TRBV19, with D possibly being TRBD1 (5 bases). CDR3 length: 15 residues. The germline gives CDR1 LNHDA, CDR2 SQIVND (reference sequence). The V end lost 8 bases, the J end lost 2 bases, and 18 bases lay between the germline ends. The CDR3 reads CASVEGSLRNYGYTF. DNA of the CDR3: TGTGCCAGTGTGGAGGGGTCCCTTCGGAACTATGGCTACACCTTC.

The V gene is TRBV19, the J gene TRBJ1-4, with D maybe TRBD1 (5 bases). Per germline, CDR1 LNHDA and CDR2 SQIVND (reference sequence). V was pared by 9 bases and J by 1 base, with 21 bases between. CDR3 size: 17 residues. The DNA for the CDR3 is TGTGCCAGCGCTCATGGCAGGGTTGTTGGAACTAATGAAAAACTGTTTTTT. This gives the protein CASAHGRVVGTNEKLFF.

CDR3 coding DNA: TGTGCCAGCCAGCCAGGAGGACAGGGGAGTAACGGAGAGACCCAGTACTTC. Its translation: CASQPGGQGSNGETQYF. This chain connects TRBV3-1 (or the pseudogene TRBV3-2) to TRBJ2-5; 9 bases line up with TRBD1. Trimming took 8 bases from V and 4 from J; bases not matched to a gene: 17. The CDR3 is 17 amino acids. CDR1 LGHDT and CDR2 YNNKEL come from the germline V gene (reference sequence).

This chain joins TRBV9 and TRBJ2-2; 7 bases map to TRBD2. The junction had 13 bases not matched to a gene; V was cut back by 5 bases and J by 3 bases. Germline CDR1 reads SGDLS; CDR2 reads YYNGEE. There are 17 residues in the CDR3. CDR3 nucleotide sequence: TGTGCCAGCAGTCGTAGGGTCGACAGCGGGGACACCGGGGAGCTGTTTTTT. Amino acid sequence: CASSRRVDSGDTGELFF.